Reported below is one TCR beta chain. The antigen is unknown. This specimen belongs to a study of T cell responses to AZD1222 COVID-19 vaccine. The study, taken as a whole, reports: Baseline antibody screening turned up just six seropositive AZD1222 recipients. As reported, nearly half of all spike-specific TCRs target variant regions that are unmutated.

Profiled with immunoSEQ multiplex PCR; TCRdb holds only in-frame clones, not every one. Of fewer than 110,000 clones listed, approximately 89% were seen once; the top ten hold roughly 10%. Second-dose intervals of approximately 4 or approximately 12 weeks were pooled. There are 15 residues in the CDR3. Germline-derived CDR1 and CDR2 are SEHNR and FQNEAQ (reference sequence). Trimming shortened V by 0 bases and J by 5 bases, and 13 bases separated the two germline ends. This specimen consisted of peripheral blood, obtained 28 days after the second AZD1222 dose. The chain uses TRBV7-9 and TRBJ2-5; perhaps TRBD2 as D (5 bases). The clonotype originates from an adult who received the AZD1222 COVID-19 vaccine. The CDR3 here is CASSLAEVGWETQYF. Here the CDR3 DNA reads TGTGCCAGCAGCTTAGCGGAGGTCGGGTGGGAGACCCAGTACTTC.